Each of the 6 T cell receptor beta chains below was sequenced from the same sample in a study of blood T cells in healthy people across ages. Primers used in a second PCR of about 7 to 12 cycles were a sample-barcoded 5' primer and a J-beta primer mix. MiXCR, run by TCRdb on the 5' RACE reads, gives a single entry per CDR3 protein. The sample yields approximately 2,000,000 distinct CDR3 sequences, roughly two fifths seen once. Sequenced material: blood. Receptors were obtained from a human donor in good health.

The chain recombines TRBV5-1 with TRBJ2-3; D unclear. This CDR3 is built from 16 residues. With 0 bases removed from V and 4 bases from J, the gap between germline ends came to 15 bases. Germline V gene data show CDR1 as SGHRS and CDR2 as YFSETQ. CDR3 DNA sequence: TGCGCCAGCAGCTTGGCGTCAGGCCGGGTCGCAGATACGCAGTATTTT. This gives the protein CASSLASGRVADTQYF.

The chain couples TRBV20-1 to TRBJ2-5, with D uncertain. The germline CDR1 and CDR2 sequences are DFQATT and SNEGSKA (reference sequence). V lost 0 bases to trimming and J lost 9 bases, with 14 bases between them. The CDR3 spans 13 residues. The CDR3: CSARDARKSAQYF. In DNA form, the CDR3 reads TGCAGTGCTAGAGACGCCAGGAAGTCGGCCCAGTACTTC.

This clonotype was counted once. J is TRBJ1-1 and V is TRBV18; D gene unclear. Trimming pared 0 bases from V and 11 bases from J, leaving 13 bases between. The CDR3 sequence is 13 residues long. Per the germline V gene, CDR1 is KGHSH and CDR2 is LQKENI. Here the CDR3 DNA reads TGTGCCAGCTCACCACCGAACCCAGGCCGGGCTTTCTTT. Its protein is CASSPPNPGRAFF.

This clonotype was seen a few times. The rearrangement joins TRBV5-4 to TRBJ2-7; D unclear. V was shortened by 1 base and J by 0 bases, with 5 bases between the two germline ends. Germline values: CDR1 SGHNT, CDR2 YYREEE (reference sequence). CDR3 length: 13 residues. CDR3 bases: TGTGCCAGCAGCTTGAAGACCTCCTACGAGCAGTACTTC. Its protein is CASSLKTSYEQYF. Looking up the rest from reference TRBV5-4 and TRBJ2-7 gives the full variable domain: ETGVTQSPTHLIKTRGQQVTLRCSSQSGHNTVSWYQQALGQGPQFIFQYYREEENGRGNFPPRFSGLQFPNYSSELNVNALELDDSALYLCASSLKTSYEQYFGPGTRLTVT.

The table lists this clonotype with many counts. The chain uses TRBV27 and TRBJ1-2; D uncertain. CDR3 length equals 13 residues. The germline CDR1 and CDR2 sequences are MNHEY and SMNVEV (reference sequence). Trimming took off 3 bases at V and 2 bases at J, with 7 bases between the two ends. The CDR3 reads CASSFTPNYGYTF. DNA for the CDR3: TGTGCCAGCAGTTTCACCCCCAACTATGGCTACACCTTC.

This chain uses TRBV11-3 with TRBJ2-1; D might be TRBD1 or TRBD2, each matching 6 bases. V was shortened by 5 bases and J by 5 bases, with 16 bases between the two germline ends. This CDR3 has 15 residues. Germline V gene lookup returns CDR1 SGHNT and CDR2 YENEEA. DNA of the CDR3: TGTGCCAGCAGCCCAGTGCTCCGGGGGCACAATGAGCAGTTCTTC. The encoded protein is CASSPVLRGHNEQFF.